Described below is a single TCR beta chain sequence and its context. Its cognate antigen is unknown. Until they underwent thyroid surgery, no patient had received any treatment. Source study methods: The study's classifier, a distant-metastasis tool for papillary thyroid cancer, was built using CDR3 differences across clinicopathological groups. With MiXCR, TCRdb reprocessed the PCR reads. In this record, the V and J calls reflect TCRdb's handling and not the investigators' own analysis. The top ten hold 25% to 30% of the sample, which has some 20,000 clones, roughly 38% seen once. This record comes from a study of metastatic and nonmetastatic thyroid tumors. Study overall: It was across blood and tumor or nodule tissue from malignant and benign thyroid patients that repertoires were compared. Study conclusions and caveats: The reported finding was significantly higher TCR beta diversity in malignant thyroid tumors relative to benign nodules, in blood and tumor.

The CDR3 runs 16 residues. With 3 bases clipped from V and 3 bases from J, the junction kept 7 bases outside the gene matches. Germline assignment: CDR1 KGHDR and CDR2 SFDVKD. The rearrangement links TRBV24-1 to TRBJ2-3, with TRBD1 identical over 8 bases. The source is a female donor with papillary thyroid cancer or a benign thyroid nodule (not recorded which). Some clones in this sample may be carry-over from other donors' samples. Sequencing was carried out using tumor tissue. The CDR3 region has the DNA TGTGCCACCAGTGATCCCCCCGGGACAGGTACAGATACGCAGTATTTT. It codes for CATSDPPGTGTDTQYF.